Listed here are 18 T cell receptor beta chains from one sample, sequenced in a study of blood T cell repertoires in COVID-19. Measured with immunoSEQ multiplex PCR; TCRdb has only the in-frame clones, and not every one. The sample has 200,000 to 250,000 clones, approximately 86% seen once. Sequenced input: PBMCs or T cells enriched from blood (not recorded which). These receptors came from a woman aged 25 to 39 with acute COVID-19.

The chain uses TRBV30 and TRBJ1-2; 8 bases are a match to TRBD1. Germline loops: CDR1 GTSNPN, CDR2 SVGIG (reference sequence). The CDR3 runs 14 residues. The V gene end was trimmed by 4 bases and the J gene end by 8 bases; junction bases not matched to a gene: 12. CDR3 in DNA: TGTGCCTGGAATGTACAGGGGACAGGTTTCGGCTACACCTTC. Translated, it gives CAWNVQGTGFGYTF.

The chain is built from TRBV5-1 and TRBJ1-1, with 7 bases lining up with TRBD1. Trimming took 0 bases from V and 4 from J; bases not matched to a gene: 12. This CDR3 has 17 residues. CDR1 is SGHRS and CDR2 is YFSETQ in the germline V gene. The CDR3 DNA is TGCGCCAGCAGCTTGGGGACAGGCCAAATCATTGGCACTGAAGCTTTCTTT. It encodes CASSLGTGQIIGTEAFF.

The rearrangement uses TRBV2 and TRBJ1-2, with D possibly TRBD1 on 5 matching bases. The CDR3 is 12 residues long. Germline V gives CDR1 SNHLY, CDR2 FYNNEI. The V gene lost 6 bases and the J gene lost 3 bases, with 8 bases spanning the gap. CDR3 DNA: TGTGCCAGCAGCCAACAGGACTATGGCTACACCTTC. Its protein product is CASSQQDYGYTF.

CDR3 DNA: TGTGCCAGCAGCCAAGGGACTAGCGGGGTAGAGACCCAGTACTTC. Translated: CASSQGTSGVETQYF. This rearrangement joins TRBV3-1 (or the pseudogene TRBV3-2) to TRBJ2-5, with TRBD2 matching 12 bases. This CDR3 has 15 residues. The V gene end was trimmed by 1 base and the J gene end by 4 bases; junction bases not matched to a gene: 1. Germline V gene lookup returns CDR1 LGHDT and CDR2 YNNKEL (reference sequence).

A single count supports this clone. The rearrangement joins TRBV10-3 to TRBJ1-2; 8 nucleotides align to TRBD1. J was trimmed by 5 bases and V by 9 bases; bases with no gene match: 14. The CDR3 extends over 15 amino acids. Germline V lookup: CDR1 ENHRY, CDR2 SYGVKD. This CDR3 reads CAIQNSPGTGYGYTF. The CDR3 DNA reads TGTGCCATTCAAAACTCTCCCGGGACAGGATATGGCTACACCTTC.

This clone was counted between two and nine times. The J gene is TRBJ1-2, the V gene TRBV6-1; D might be TRBD1 (5 bases). The CDR3 contains 16 residues. Trimming removed 3 bases at V and 11 bases at J, with 25 bases between. Germline CDR1 is MNHNS and CDR2 is SASEGT. CDR3 residues: CASSEGPVPFLGGYTF. Written as DNA, the CDR3 is TGTGCCAGCAGTGAGGGGCCAGTTCCTTTTCTTGGGGGGTACACCTTC.

The gene calls are TRBV7-8 and TRBJ1-6, with D tentatively TRBD1 (5 bases). The CDR3 spans 13 residues. The V gene lost 0 bases and the J gene lost 11 bases, with 8 bases spanning the gap. Per germline, CDR1 SGHVS and CDR2 FQNEAQ. For the CDR3, the DNA is TGTGCCAGCAGCTTAGCGCTCAGGGCACCCCTCCACTTT. This gives the protein CASSLALRAPLHF.

This chain connects TRBV19 to TRBJ1-5; D call uncertain. The V end lost 4 bases, the J end lost 3 bases, and 10 bases lay between the germline ends. In germline, CDR1 is LNHDA, CDR2 SQIVND (reference sequence). The CDR3 has 14 amino acids. The CDR3 DNA reads TGTGCCAGTAGTACGCGCAATAACAATCAGCCCCAGCATTTT. Its translation is CASSTRNNNQPQHF. The full variable domain, with the rest looked up from reference TRBV19 and TRBJ1-5, is DGGITQSPKYLFRKEGQNVTLSCEQNLNHDAMYWYRQDPGQGLRLIYYSQIVNDFQKGDIAEGYSVSREKKESFPLTVTSAQKNPTAFYLCASSTRNNNQPQHFGDGTRLSIL.

The V and J genes are TRBV6-5 and TRBJ1-1; no reliable D call. The CDR3 length is 11 residues. The V end was cut by 4 bases, the J end by 11 bases, with 11 bases between. Germline V gene sequence: CDR1 MNHEY, CDR2 SVGAGI. The CDR3 DNA follows: TGTGCCAGCAGTTCGTCCACCAGGGCTTTCTTT. Its protein is CASSSSTRAFF.

In nucleotides, the CDR3 is TGTGCCAGCAGCCGCACAGGGGGCGCGGTGGGGGAGCAGTACTTC. This sequence encodes CASSRTGGAVGEQYF. The chain recombines TRBV3-1 (or the pseudogene TRBV3-2) with TRBJ2-7, with 9 bases identical to TRBD1. The germline CDR1 and CDR2 sequences are LGHDT and YNNKEL (reference sequence). With 4 bases clipped from V and 7 bases from J, the junction kept 11 bases outside the gene matches. The CDR3 extends over 15 amino acids.

The genes are TRBV27 and TRBJ2-3; the match to TRBD1 covers 9 bases. The V gene's germline CDR1 is MNHEY and CDR2 SMNVEV (reference sequence). CDR3 size: 15 residues. Germline trimming cut 6 bases from V and 0 bases from J; bases unmatched to any gene: 4. Written as DNA, the CDR3 is TGTGCCAGCAGGGACAGGGGTGGGAGCACAGATACGCAGTATTTT. As protein: CASRDRGGSTDTQYF.

CDR3 sequence: CAISSWQGTEAFF. The CDR3, as DNA: TGTGCCATCTCTAGTTGGCAGGGCACTGAAGCTTTCTTT. The rearrangement links TRBV10-3 to TRBJ1-1, with D perhaps matching TRBD1 (5 bases). The V gene's germline CDR1 is ENHRY and CDR2 SYGVKD. V was pared by 8 bases and J by 4 bases, with 14 bases between. There are 13 residues in the CDR3.

V and J are TRBV2 and TRBJ1-1, with D unclear. This CDR3 has 12 residues. V was cut by 8 bases and J by 0 bases, with 7 bases left in between. Germline loops: CDR1 SNHLY, CDR2 FYNNEI. For the CDR3, the DNA is TGTGCCAGCTCTCTCTTGAACACTGAAGCTTTCTTT. This encodes CASSLLNTEAFF. Together with reference TRBV2 and TRBJ1-1, the CDR3 gives the full variable domain: EPEVTQTPSHQVTQMGQEVILRCVPISNHLYFYWYRQILGQKVEFLVSFYNNEISEKSEIFDDQFSVERPDGSNFTLKIRSTKLEDSAMYFCASSLLNTEAFFGQGTRLTVV.

This clone was observed once. The rearrangement uses TRBV27 and TRBJ1-4, with D possibly TRBD1 on 5 matching bases. The CDR3 extends over 15 amino acids. With 5 bases removed from V and 1 base from J, the gap between germline ends came to 11 bases. Germline V gene data show CDR1 as MNHEY and CDR2 as SMNVEV (reference sequence). CDR3 nucleotide sequence: TGTGCCAGCAGTATCATAGGGGTAACTAATGAAAAACTGTTTTTT. Translated, it gives CASSIIGVTNEKLFF.

The chain carries TRBV5-3 and TRBJ2-6; no clear D. TRBV5-3 is assigned to the ORF class and has an uncertain function. V lost 6 bases and J lost 3, with 10 bases in between. This CDR3 is built from 14 residues. The CDR3 sequence is CARTRWCGANVLTF. CDR3 bases: TGTGCCAGAACCCGGTGGTGTGGGGCCAACGTCCTGACTTTC.

The chain uses TRBV27 and TRBJ2-5; the D gene is possibly TRBD1 (5 bases). V lost 7 bases and J 4 bases, leaving 19 bases between the germline ends. CDR3 size: 15 residues. The germline V gene encodes CDR1 MNHEY and CDR2 SMNVEV (reference sequence). This CDR3 is CASKADSVGPETQYF. The CDR3 DNA reads as TGTGCCAGCAAGGCAGATAGTGTGGGGCCAGAGACCCAGTACTTC.

V and J are TRBV9 and TRBJ2-2; a weak D match, TRBD1 (5 bases). There are 12 residues in the CDR3. Trimming took off 4 bases at V and 7 bases at J, with 8 bases between the two ends. Germline V lookup: CDR1 SGDLS, CDR2 YYNGEE. The CDR3 nucleotides are TGTGCCAGCAGCTACAGGAGCGGGGAGCTGTTTTTT. It specifies CASSYRSGELFF.

The chain uses TRBV19 and TRBJ2-4, with 11 bases lining up with TRBD1. The CDR3 runs to 17 residues. CDR1 is LNHDA, CDR2 SQIVND, per germline (reference sequence). J was trimmed by 1 base and V by 4 bases; bases with no gene match: 6. CDR3 nucleotide sequence: TGTGCCAGTAGTAAGGACAGGGGGCTGGGGGCCAAAAACATTCAGTACTTC. It translates to CASSKDRGLGAKNIQYF.